This T cell receptor (beta chain) is from a study of PD-L1 blockade in urothelial cancer. As for the study in general: In the patient group, twenty-five of 29 were males with bladder-origin urothelial cancer. The study, taken as a whole, reports: Tumor-associated blood clones were expanded more by durable-benefit patients at 3 weeks. Blood TCR clonality below the median before treatment was a predictor of better survival.

Time point specified: pretreatment peripheral blood. Between 1 and 8 samples per patient were obtained, pretreatment and on-treatment. Here immunoSEQ multiplex PCR was the method, and the copy in TCRdb shows in-frame clones only, minus some. The sample contains tens of thousands of clones, approximately 81% of which appear only once. In the case of this clone: Its antigen is unknown.

The CDR3 has 16 amino acids. The trim removed 5 bases at V and 6 bases at J, leaving 14 bases unmatched. Germline V gene sequence: CDR1 SEHNR, CDR2 FQNEAQ (reference sequence). The receptor was derived from a man aged 70-80 years with urothelial cancer. The specimen comprised PBMCs, sampled around atezolizumab (anti-PD-L1) treatment. The rearrangement uses TRBV7-9 and TRBJ2-7, with 9 bases identical to TRBD1. The CDR3 nucleotides are TGTGCCAGCAGCCCCGATCCCGGGACAGGGAGGGCCGAGCAGTACTTC. The encoded protein is CASSPDPGTGRAEQYF.